Here is one TCR beta chain with its context. What it binds is unknown. This sample is part of a study of T cell responses to AZD1222 COVID-19 vaccine. General study results and limits: Females outnumbered males among donors, who were mostly white British; clonal diversity was possibly underestimated. Spike was spanned by vaccine-associated CD4 TCRs, which were dominant at 160-218 and 743-854. Reportedly, close to half of spike-specific TCRs are directed against unmutated variant regions. In all cases, repertoires were sampled only after the peak T cell response.

Method: immunoSEQ multiplex PCR; TCRdb's copy keeps in-frame clones and lacks some. This table has about 130,000 clones, nearly 95% appearing once. The ends lost 2 bases at V and 7 bases at J; junction bases unmatched: 4. Germline values: CDR1 MNHNS, CDR2 SASEGT. The CDR3 is 15 amino acids. This TCR derives from an adult in good health. The specimen was peripheral blood, collected on day 0 of AZD1222 vaccination. This chain joins TRBV6-1 and TRBJ2-1; 11 bases agree with TRBD2. The CDR3 DNA follows: TGTGCCAGCAGTGAACGTGCTAGCGGGGGGAATGAGCAGTTCTTC. It translates to CASSERASGGNEQFF.